This T cell receptor (beta chain) is drawn from a study of cytomegalovirus exposure and HLA in healthy donors. Whole-study findings and limits: Reports indicated that the classifier achieved high specificity and sensitivity in diagnosing cytomegalovirus status. Researchers reported that three CMV-associated chains were confirmed in vitro as CMV antigen-specific.

Trimming took off 5 bases at V and 0 bases at J, with 14 bases between the two ends. The CDR3 extends over 16 amino acids. Germline V lookup: CDR1 SEHNR, CDR2 FQNEAQ (reference sequence). Libraries were prepared by immunoSEQ multiplex PCR; TCRdb keeps only in-frame clonotypes and omits some of them. In the table there are approximately 300,000 clones, 86% of which are singletons. The donors were in the approximately 120-subject validation cohort, distinct from the approximately 610-subject first cohort. Points on this clone: The antigen remains undetermined.

The clonotype comes from a woman aged 18-29 years in good health and CMV-seronegative. V usage is TRBV7-9 and J usage is TRBJ2-1; tentatively, D is TRBD2 (5 bases). The sample taken for sequencing was PBMCs. CDR3 sequence reads: CASSTPAAASYNEQFF. Written as DNA, the CDR3 is TGTGCCAGCAGCACCCCAGCGGCAGCCTCCTACAATGAGCAGTTCTTC.